These 14 T cell receptor beta chains share one sample of origin, sequenced in a study of blood T cell repertoires in COVID-19. Only in-frame clones appear in the TCRdb table, and some are missing; sequencing was by immunoSEQ multiplex PCR. The repertoire consists of around 300,000 clones, with roughly 89% occurring once and the leading ten covering 0.9% to 1%. What was sequenced was peripheral blood. These receptors were collected from a woman between 35 and 50 years old who had recovered from COVID-19.

The chain employs TRBV28 and TRBJ1-1; possible D gene TRBD1, 5 bases. The CDR3 has 15 residues. V was trimmed by 3 bases and J by 7 bases, leaving 18 bases between them. Germline lookup yields CDR1 MDHEN and CDR2 SYDVKM. CDR3 sequence (DNA): TGTGCCAGCAGTTTGCCGACTGGGGCGGAAGGTGAAGCTTTCTTT. Translated: CASSLPTGAEGEAFF.

The gene calls are TRBV5-1 and TRBJ2-1; TRBD2 aligns across 16 bases. The CDR3 runs 19 residues. V lost 5 bases and J lost 6; bases outside the gene matches: 14. Germline V lookup: CDR1 SGHRS, CDR2 YFSETQ. As DNA, the CDR3 is TGCGCCAGCAGGGGATCGGGACTAGCGGGAGGGCCCCTATCCAATGAGCAGTTCTTC. This gives the protein CASRGSGLAGGPLSNEQFF.

V gene TRBV24-1 combines with J gene TRBJ2-2; tentative D call: TRBD2 (6 bases). CDR1 KGHDR and CDR2 SFDVKD come from the germline V gene. The CDR3 spans 16 residues. V was trimmed by 0 bases and J by 2 bases, leaving 9 bases between them. CDR3 sequence (DNA): TGTGCCACCAGTGATTTGTCGGGAGCCAACACCGGGGAGCTGTTTTTT. Translating gives CATSDLSGANTGELFF.

This rearrangement joins TRBV6-1 to TRBJ1-2, with D unresolved. There are 14 residues in the CDR3. Trimming removed 3 bases at V and 5 bases at J, with 13 bases between. Germline lookup yields CDR1 MNHNS and CDR2 SASEGT. Here the CDR3 DNA reads TGTGCCAGCAGTGACAGGTCTCTACCTTATGGCTACACCTTC. This gives the protein CASSDRSLPYGYTF.

The rearrangement links TRBV29-1 to TRBJ1-1; D possibly corresponds to TRBD1 (6 bases). The germline V gene has CDR1 SQVTM and CDR2 ANQGSEA. This CDR3 is 14 amino acids long. V was trimmed by 4 bases and J by 2 bases, leaving 14 bases between them. Here the CDR3 reads CSVGEGQLNTEAFF. CDR3 nucleotides: TGCAGCGTTGGAGAGGGACAACTTAACACTGAAGCTTTCTTT.

This chain connects TRBV4-1 to TRBJ2-2; 12 nucleotides align to TRBD2. Unmatched junction bases numbered 7, after V lost 3 bases and J lost 2 bases. CDR1 is MGHRA, CDR2 YSYEKL, per germline. This CDR3 comprises 18 residues. In DNA, the CDR3 is TGCGCCAGCAGCCAGGGGCTAGCGGGAGGGCCAAACACCGGGGAGCTGTTTTTT. This codes for CASSQGLAGGPNTGELFF.

The chain couples TRBV5-4 to TRBJ2-6; a possible D gene is TRBD1 (5 bases). Trimming took off 2 bases at V and 0 bases at J, with 9 bases between the two ends. CDR3 length: 16 amino acids. Per germline, CDR1 SGHNT and CDR2 YYREEE (reference sequence). For the CDR3, the DNA is TGTGCCAGCAGCTTCGGCAGGGCCTCTGGGGCCAACGTCCTGACTTTC. Protein product: CASSFGRASGANVLTF.

The rearrangement links TRBV29-1 to TRBJ1-1, with a possible D match to TRBD1 (6 bases). This CDR3 spans 12 amino acids. Trimming cost V 5 bases and J 3 bases, with 10 bases left between them. Germline lookup yields CDR1 SQVTM and CDR2 ANQGSEA. The CDR3: CSVFKGDTEAFF. The DNA for the CDR3 is TGCAGCGTTTTTAAGGGGGACACTGAAGCTTTCTTT.

This chain uses TRBV9 with TRBJ2-3, with D uncertain. The V and J ends lost 4 bases and 3 bases respectively, with 15 bases between them. CDR3 length: 15 residues. CDR1 and CDR2 (germline): SGDLS, YYNGEE. The DNA for the CDR3 is TGTGCCAGCAGCTCCCCGGTTTCACCGACAGATACGCAGTATTTT. It translates to CASSSPVSPTDTQYF.

The genes are TRBV7-9 and TRBJ2-2; 9 positions agree with TRBD2. Per germline, CDR1 SEHNR and CDR2 FQNEAQ (reference sequence). The length of the CDR3 is 16 residues. Trimming at V came to 5 bases and at J to 8 bases, leaving 12 bases not matched to a gene. CDR3 region: CASSDNSGSERGELFF. CDR3 sequence (DNA): TGTGCCAGCAGCGACAATAGCGGGAGCGAACGGGGGGAGCTGTTTTTT.

The chain has TRBV6-1 and TRBJ2-3; 12 bases line up with TRBD2. CDR1 is MNHNS and CDR2 is SASEGT in the germline V gene. The CDR3 totals 19 residues. The V and J ends lost 4 bases and 4 bases, in that order; junction bases with no gene match: 15. The CDR3 DNA reads TGTGCCAGCAGTGGCGGAGTTTCTAGCGGGAGGGCCTGGGCAGATACGCAGTATTTT. This encodes CASSGGVSSGRAWADTQYF.

This clone came up many times. The chain recombines TRBV5-6 with TRBJ2-7; TRBD2 matches at 9 bases. This CDR3 region has 18 residues. Germline V gene sequence: CDR1 SGHDT, CDR2 YYEEEE. V was clipped by 4 bases and J by 1 base; unmatched bases: 15. The CDR3, as DNA: TGTGCCAGCAGCCCCATAACAGGGACCCTAGCGGGGTCCTACGAGCAGTACTTC. This gives the protein CASSPITGTLAGSYEQYF.

This clone showed up just once. The rearrangement joins TRBV29-1 to TRBJ2-1; 7 nucleotides match TRBD2. With V trimmed by 3 bases and J by 7 bases, 6 bases remained unmatched. The CDR3 contains 13 residues. The V gene's germline CDR1 is SQVTM and CDR2 ANQGSEA. The chain's CDR3 is CSVDADGRNEQFF. DNA for the CDR3: TGCAGCGTTGACGCCGACGGGAGGAATGAGCAGTTCTTC.

This chain connects TRBV11-2 to TRBJ1-6; D is uncertain. V was shortened by 1 base and J by 6 bases, with 7 bases between the two germline ends. Germline values: CDR1 SGHAT, CDR2 FQNNGV. CDR3 size: 14 residues. The CDR3 region has the DNA TGTGCCAGCAGCTTAGCTGTAATTAATTCACCCCTCCACTTT. Translated: CASSLAVINSPLHF. The complete variable domain, with remaining parts taken from reference TRBV11-2 and TRBJ1-6, reads EAGVAQSPRYKIIEKRQSVAFWCNPISGHATLYWYQQILGQGPKLLIQFQNNGVVDDSQLPKDRFSAERLKGVDSTLKIQPAKLEDSAVYLCASSLAVINSPLHFGNGTRLTVT.